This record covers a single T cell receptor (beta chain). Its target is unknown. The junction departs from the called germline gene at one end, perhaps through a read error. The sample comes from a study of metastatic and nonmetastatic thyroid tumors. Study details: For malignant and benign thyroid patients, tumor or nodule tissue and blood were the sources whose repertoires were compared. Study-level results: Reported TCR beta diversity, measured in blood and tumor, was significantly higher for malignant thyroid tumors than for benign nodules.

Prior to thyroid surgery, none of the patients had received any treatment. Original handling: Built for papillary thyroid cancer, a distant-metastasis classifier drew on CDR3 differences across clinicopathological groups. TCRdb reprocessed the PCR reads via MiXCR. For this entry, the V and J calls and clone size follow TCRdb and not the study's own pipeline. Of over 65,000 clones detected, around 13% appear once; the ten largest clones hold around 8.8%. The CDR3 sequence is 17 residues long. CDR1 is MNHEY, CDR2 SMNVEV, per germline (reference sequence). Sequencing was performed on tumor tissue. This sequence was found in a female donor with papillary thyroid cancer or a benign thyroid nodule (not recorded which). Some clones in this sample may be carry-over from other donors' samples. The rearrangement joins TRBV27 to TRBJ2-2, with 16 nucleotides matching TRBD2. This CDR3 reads CASKGLAGGPSTWELFF. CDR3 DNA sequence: TGTGCCAGCAAGGGACTAGCGGGAGGGCCTAGCACCTGGGAGCTGTTTTTT.